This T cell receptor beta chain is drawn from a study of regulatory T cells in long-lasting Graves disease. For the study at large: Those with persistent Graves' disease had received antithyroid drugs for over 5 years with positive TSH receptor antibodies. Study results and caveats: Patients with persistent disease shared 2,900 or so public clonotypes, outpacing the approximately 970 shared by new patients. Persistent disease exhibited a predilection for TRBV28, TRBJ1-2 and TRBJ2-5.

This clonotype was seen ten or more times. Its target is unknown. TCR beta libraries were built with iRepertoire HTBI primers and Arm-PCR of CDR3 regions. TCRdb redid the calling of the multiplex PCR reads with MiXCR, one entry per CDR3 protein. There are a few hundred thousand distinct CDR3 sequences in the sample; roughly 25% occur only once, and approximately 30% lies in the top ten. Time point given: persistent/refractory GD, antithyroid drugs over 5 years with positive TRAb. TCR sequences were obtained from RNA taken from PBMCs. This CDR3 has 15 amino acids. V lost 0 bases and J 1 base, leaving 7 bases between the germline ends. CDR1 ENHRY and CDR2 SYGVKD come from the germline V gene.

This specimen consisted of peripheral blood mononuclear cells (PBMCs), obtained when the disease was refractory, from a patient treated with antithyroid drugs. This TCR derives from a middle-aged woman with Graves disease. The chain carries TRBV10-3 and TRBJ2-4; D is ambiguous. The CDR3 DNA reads TGTGCCATCAGTGAGTCAGGAGCGGCCAAAAACATTCAGTACTTC. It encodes CAISESGAAKNIQYF.